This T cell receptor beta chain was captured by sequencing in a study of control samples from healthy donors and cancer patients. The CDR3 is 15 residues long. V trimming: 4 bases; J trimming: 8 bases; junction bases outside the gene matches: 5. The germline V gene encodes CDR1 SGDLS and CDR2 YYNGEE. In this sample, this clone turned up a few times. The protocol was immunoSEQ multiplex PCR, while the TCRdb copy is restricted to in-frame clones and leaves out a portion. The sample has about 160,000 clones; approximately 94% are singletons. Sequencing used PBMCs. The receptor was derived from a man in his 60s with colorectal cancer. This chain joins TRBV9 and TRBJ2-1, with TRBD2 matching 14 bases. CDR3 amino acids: CASSPGTSGGHEQFF. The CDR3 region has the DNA TGTGCCAGCAGCCCCGGGACTAGCGGGGGACATGAGCAGTTCTTC. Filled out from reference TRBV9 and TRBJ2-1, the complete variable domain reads DSGVTQTPKHLITATGQRVTLRCSPRSGDLSVYWYQQSLDQGLQFLIQYYNGEERAKGNILERFSAQQFPDLHSELNLSSLELGDSALYFCASSPGTSGGHEQFFGPGTRLTVL.